The rows below give T cell receptor beta chains drawn from one sample of a study of T cell repertoires in cytomegalovirus infection. Each CDR3 protein gets one entry after TCRdb re-called the reads with MiXCR. Seen here are hundreds of thousands of distinct CDR3 sequences, approximately 10% observed once, and the top ten hold roughly a tenth. The sequenced sample was PBMCs. The receptors come from a human donor in good health (CMV status not recorded). Some clones in this sample may be carry-over from other donors' samples. Each CDR3 is given with its conserved first and last residue. D genes are given only for firm matches. Clone size, where shown, is once, few, many, or a class for clones that have expanded.

>NA|NA|TRBV2|TRBJ2-6
CASSYRSSGANVLTF
TGTGCCAGCAGCTACCGGAGCTCTGGGGCCAACGTCCTGACTTTC
>many|TRBD2|TRBV12-3/TRBV12-4|TRBJ2-5
CASSGLAGDGTQYF
TGTGCCAGCAGTGGACTAGCGGGGGACGGGACCCAGTACTTC
>NA|NA|TRBV14|TRBJ1-1
CASSGRGGVTEAFF
TGTGCCAGCAGCGGAAGAGGGGGAGTTACTGAAGCTTTCTTT
>many|TRBD2|TRBV11-2|TRBJ2-4
CASSLLAATNGNIQYF
TGTGCCAGCAGCCTCCTAGCGGCGACGAACGGGAACATTCAGTACTTC
>NA|TRBD1|TRBV5-5|TRBJ2-5
CASSLQGAAISLMETQYF
TGTGCCAGCAGCTTACAGGGGGCGGCGATTTCGTTGATGGAGACCCAGTACTTC
>many|NA|TRBV11-1|TRBJ2-7
CASSLRQPGRHEQYF
TGTGCCAGCAGCTTAAGGCAGCCCGGGCGGCACGAGCAGTACTTC
>NA|NA|TRBV15|TRBJ2-5
CATSRAGAQSETQYF
TGTGCCACCAGCAGAGCCGGGGCCCAATCGGAGACCCAGTACTTC
>many|TRBD2|TRBV12-3/TRBV12-4|TRBJ2-5
CASSSTSGLQETQYF
TGTGCCAGCAGTTCTACTAGCGGACTACAAGAGACCCAGTACTTC
>NA|TRBD2|TRBV7-9|TRBJ2-3
CASSRGTTSGSTDTQYF
TGTGCCAGCAGCCGTGGGACTACTAGCGGGAGTACAGATACGCAGTATTTT
>many|NA|TRBV4-2|TRBJ2-3
CASSQGVGELGDTQYF
TGTGCCAGCAGCCAAGGGGTGGGAGAATTAGGAGATACGCAGTATTTT
>NA|NA|TRBV29-1|TRBJ2-6
CSVLAISGANVLTF
TGCAGCGTTCTAGCGATTTCTGGGGCCAACGTCCTGACTTTC
>many|NA|TRBV19|TRBJ2-2
CASSVSFSGELFF
TGTGCCAGTAGTGTTTCCTTCTCCGGGGAGCTGTTTTTT
>many|NA|TRBV6-5|TRBJ1-6
CASSYSPGVSPLHF
TGTGCCAGCAGTTACTCGCCGGGGGTTTCACCCCTCCACTTT
>few|NA|TRBV20-1|TRBJ2-7
CSARDRGGTYEQYF
TGCAGTGCTAGAGATCGGGGCGGAACCTACGAGCAGTACTTC
>few|NA|TRBV20-1|TRBJ1-1
CSASPFTQGSTEAFF
TGCAGTGCTAGCCCCTTTACCCAGGGGTCCACTGAAGCTTTCTTT
>many|TRBD2|TRBV25-1|TRBJ2-1
CASSGGRDAYNEQFF
TGTGCCAGCAGTGGAGGGAGGGACGCCTACAATGAGCAGTTCTTC
>NA|TRBD1|TRBV15|TRBJ1-5
CATSGDRGRAGNQPQHF
TGTGCCACCAGCGGAGACAGGGGACGGGCAGGCAATCAGCCCCAGCATTTT
>many|NA|TRBV12-3/TRBV12-4|TRBJ1-1
CATSQGIMNTEAFF
TGTGCCACCTCGCAGGGCATTATGAACACTGAAGCTTTCTTT
>many|NA|TRBV27|TRBJ2-3
CASKREDRSTDTQYF
TGTGCCAGCAAGAGGGAGGACAGGAGCACAGATACGCAGTATTTT
>many|NA|TRBV19|TRBJ2-1
CASREGGGYNEQFF
TGTGCCAGTAGGGAGGGGGGCGGCTACAATGAGCAGTTCTTC
>many|NA|TRBV7-9|TRBJ2-2
CASSSFEENTGELFF
TGTGCCAGCAGCTCCTTCGAGGAGAACACCGGGGAGCTGTTTTTT
>many|TRBD1|TRBV11-3|TRBJ2-5
CASSPHTGQGKETQYF
TGTGCCAGCAGCCCACACACGGGACAGGGGAAAGAGACCCAGTACTTC
>many|NA|TRBV20-1|TRBJ1-6
CSAREVEGRGGSPLHF
TGCAGTGCTAGAGAGGTAGAGGGGCGCGGAGGGTCACCCCTCCACTTT
>many|NA|TRBV7-9|TRBJ2-5
CASSGWRLTQQETQYF
TGTGCCAGCAGCGGCTGGCGTTTAACGCAACAAGAGACCCAGTACTTC
>few|NA|TRBV19|TRBJ1-6
CASSSREFGNSPLHF
TGTGCCAGTAGTAGCAGGGAATTCGGGAATTCACCCCTCCACTTT
>few|TRBD1|TRBV9|TRBJ1-6
CASSGQGRDSPLHF
TGTGCCAGCAGCGGACAGGGGAGGGATTCACCCCTCCACTTT
>many|TRBD1|TRBV29-1|TRBJ2-1
CSASTGAGNEQFF
TGCAGCGCCTCAACAGGGGCAGGGAATGAGCAGTTCTTC
>many|TRBD2|TRBV18|TRBJ2-7
CASSRPLAGGNEQYF
TGTGCCAGCTCACGGCCTCTAGCGGGAGGCAACGAGCAGTACTTC
>many|NA|TRBV18|TRBJ1-4
CASSQNPTNEKLFF
TGTGCCAGCTCACAAAACCCAACTAATGAAAAACTGTTTTTT
>few|NA|TRBV4-2|TRBJ2-1
CASSLQISGSSYNEQFF
TGTGCCAGCAGCCTACAAATTAGTGGCAGCTCCTACAATGAGCAGTTCTTC
>few|NA|TRBV12-3/TRBV12-4|TRBJ1-1
CASSSLQGVEAFF
TGTGCCAGCAGTTCCCTCCAGGGCGTAGAAGCTTTCTTT
>many|NA|TRBV5-1|TRBJ1-4
CASSFTGLLTTNEKLFF
TGCGCCAGCAGCTTTACCGGGCTTTTAACAACTAATGAAAAACTGTTTTTT
>few|NA|TRBV7-9|TRBJ1-1
CASSFYPATEAFF
TGTGCCAGCAGCTTTTATCCGGCCACTGAAGCTTTCTTT
>many|NA|TRBV12-3/TRBV12-4|TRBJ1-1
CASSLIQGGTEAFF
TGTGCCAGCAGTTTAATTCAAGGGGGGACTGAAGCTTTCTTT
>many|TRBD2|TRBV4-2|TRBJ2-7
CASSQEISGRASEQYF
TGTGCCAGCAGCCAAGAGATAAGCGGGAGGGCCTCCGAGCAGTACTTC
>many|NA|TRBV7-9|TRBJ1-1
CASSHIGSDWNTEAFF
TGTGCCAGCAGCCACATCGGGTCAGATTGGAACACTGAAGCTTTCTTT
>many|TRBD2|TRBV5-1|TRBJ2-3
CASRLRPSGNTDTQYF
TGCGCCAGCAGATTGCGGCCTAGCGGAAACACAGATACGCAGTATTTT
>many|NA|TRBV7-2|TRBJ2-3
CASSQGGGANTQYF
TGTGCCAGCAGCCAAGGGGGGGGGGCTAATACGCAGTATTTT
>many|NA|TRBV11-2|TRBJ2-6
CASKSAGANVLTF
TGTGCCAGCAAGTCAGCTGGGGCCAACGTCCTGACTTTC
>few|NA|TRBV29-1|TRBJ1-2
CSVEDRTDGVYMEYGYTF
TGCAGCGTTGAAGATCGGACGGACGGCGTCTACATGGAGTATGGCTACACCTTC
>many|TRBD1|TRBV7-2|TRBJ2-1
CASSSDRGQYNEQFF
TGTGCCAGCAGCTCCGACAGGGGGCAATACAATGAGCAGTTCTTC
>few|NA|TRBV3-1|TRBJ1-2
CASSQGRDTINYGYTF
TGTGCCAGCAGCCAAGGCCGGGACACCATTAACTATGGCTACACCTTC
>many|NA|TRBV2|TRBJ1-1
CASLTVAEAFF
TGTGCCAGCTTGACAGTTGCTGAAGCTTTCTTT
>many|NA|TRBV6-2/TRBV6-3|TRBJ1-1
CASSPLPVNTEAFF
TGTGCCAGCAGTCCCCTTCCCGTGAACACTGAAGCTTTCTTT
>few|NA|TRBV20-1|TRBJ1-1
CSAGTDNMNTEAFF
TGCAGTGCAGGGACGGACAACATGAACACTGAAGCTTTCTTT
>NA|TRBD2|TRBV28|TRBJ2-1
CASSQLAGANNEQFF
TGTGCCAGCAGCCAGCTAGCGGGAGCCAACAATGAGCAGTTCTTC
>NA|NA|TRBV3-1|TRBJ2-7
CASSQGSGTGEQYF
TGTGCCAGCAGCCAAGGGTCCGGGACGGGGGAGCAGTACTTC
>NA|TRBD1|TRBV11-3|TRBJ2-3
CASSSQGAGDTQYF
TGTGCCAGCAGCTCTCAGGGGGCTGGAGATACGCAGTATTTT
>many|TRBD1|TRBV7-2|TRBJ2-7
CASSHRGGTGSYEQYF
TGTGCCAGCAGCCACAGGGGGGGGACAGGGTCGTACGAGCAGTACTTC
>many|TRBD1|TRBV6-1|TRBJ2-7
CASQTRTGGSYEQYF
TGTGCCAGCCAAACGAGGACAGGAGGCTCCTACGAGCAGTACTTC
>many|NA|TRBV12-3/TRBV12-4|TRBJ1-5
CASSPGNNQPQHF
TGTGCCAGCAGTCCGGGGAACAATCAGCCCCAGCATTTT
>many|TRBD2|TRBV7-7|TRBJ2-7
CASSFLLTSGNEQYF
TGTGCTAGCAGTTTCCTCCTAACTAGCGGGAACGAGCAGTACTTC
>many|TRBD1|TRBV2|TRBJ1-5
CASSFGQGRQPQHF
TGTGCCAGCAGTTTCGGACAGGGCCGTCAGCCCCAGCATTTT
>many|NA|TRBV19|TRBJ1-2
CASTLRGNDGYTF
TGTGCCAGTACCTTACGGGGAAATGATGGCTACACCTTC
>many|TRBD2|TRBV11-2|TRBJ2-7
CASSWGSGMVAYEQYF
TGTGCCAGCAGCTGGGGTAGCGGGATGGTAGCCTACGAGCAGTACTTC
>few|NA|TRBV6-4|TRBJ2-7
CASYRDPEDEQYF
TGTGCCAGCTACCGCGACCCGGAGGACGAGCAGTACTTC
>many|NA|TRBV19|TRBJ1-2
CASSIPGGPNYGYTF
TGTGCCAGTAGTATCCCCGGCGGCCCTAACTATGGCTACACCTTC
>few|TRBD1|TRBV5-1|TRBJ2-1
CASSLSPGQHNEQFF
TGCGCCAGCAGCTTGTCACCGGGACAGCACAATGAGCAGTTCTTC